Listed here are 21 T cell receptor beta chains from one sample, sequenced in a study of T cells after posttransplantation cyclophosphamide. Generated by immunoSEQ multiplex PCR, the TCRdb table keeps only in-frame clones and is missing some. This repertoire holds about 12,000 clones, and none appear only once. Material: PBMCs. The receptors were gathered from a woman aged 40 to 49 in good health, CMV-negative, and a related stem cell transplant donor.

This clone was seen many times. This chain joins TRBV7-2 and TRBJ2-3, with 8 bases matching TRBD1. The CDR3 is 16 residues long. Germline loops: CDR1 SGHTA, CDR2 FQGNSA. J gave up 4 bases and V 5 bases, and 11 bases lay outside the gene matches. CDR3 residues: CASSPGGTGGSDTQYF. In DNA form, the CDR3 reads TGTGCCAGCAGCCCCGGTGGGACAGGCGGATCAGATACGCAGTATTTT.

This clone was detected ten times or more. The rearrangement uses TRBV19 and TRBJ1-6; 9 bases fit TRBD1. Germline values: CDR1 LNHDA, CDR2 SQIVND (reference sequence). V shed 6 bases and J 10 bases; nucleotides not matched to a gene: 7. The CDR3 loop spans 14 amino acids. The DNA for the CDR3 is TGTGCCAGTAGGGAGACAGGGGGGTACTCACCCCTCCACTTT. Its protein is CASRETGGYSPLHF.

This clone was seen repeatedly, ten times or more. This chain links TRBV7-2 with TRBJ2-5; weak D call: TRBD2 (6 bases). Per the germline V gene, CDR1 is SGHTA and CDR2 is FQGNSA. V was cut by 7 bases and J by 5 bases, with 14 bases left in between. The CDR3 is 13 residues long. CDR3: CASTGGIGETQYF. CDR3 nucleotides: TGTGCCAGCACGGGCGGGATTGGGGAGACCCAGTACTTC. The variable domain in full, with the rest retrieved from reference TRBV7-2 and TRBJ2-5, is GAGVSQSPSNKVTEKGKDVELRCDPISGHTALYWYRQSLGQGLEFLIYFQGNSAPDKSGLPSDRFSAERTGGSVSTLTIQRTQQEDSAVYLCASTGGIGETQYFGPGTRLLVL.

At least ten counts were recorded for this clone. The rearrangement links TRBV7-8 to TRBJ1-2, with unresolved D. The CDR3 runs 15 residues. The V end lost 3 bases, the J end lost 8 bases, and 19 bases lay between the germline ends. Germline lookup yields CDR1 SGHVS and CDR2 FQNEAQ. The CDR3 bases are TGTGCCAGCAGCTTGTCCAGCAGGCTCAGGCAGGGCTACACCTTC. This sequence encodes CASSLSSRLRQGYTF.

This clone showed up many times. The CDR3 coding sequence is TGCGCCAGCAGCCAAGACACAGGAGGGATCTATGGCTACACCTTC. Translating gives CASSQDTGGIYGYTF. This chain uses TRBV4-1 with TRBJ1-2; D perhaps matches TRBD1 (5 bases). CDR1 and CDR2 (germline): MGHRA, YSYEKL. The CDR3 is 15 residues long. V was trimmed by 0 bases and J by 4 bases, leaving 12 bases between them.

This clone was seen repeatedly, ten times or more. The chain combines TRBV15 with TRBJ1-2, with TRBD1 matching over 7 bases. The CDR3 spans 13 residues. The V segment lost 5 bases and the J segment 8 bases; nucleotides outside the gene matches: 8. The germline CDR1 and CDR2 sequences are LNHNV and YYDKDF (reference sequence). The CDR3 sequence: CATSARTGSGYTF. The CDR3 nucleotides read TGTGCCACCAGCGCCCGGACAGGATCGGGCTACACCTTC.

This clone was recorded at least ten times. The V call is TRBV7-8, the J call TRBJ1-3; D not resolved. The CDR3 runs 14 residues. CDR1 SGHVS and CDR2 FQNEAQ come from the germline V gene. The V end lost 2 bases, the J end lost 1 base, and 6 bases lay between the germline ends. The CDR3 sequence: CASSLSDSGNTIYF. Here the CDR3 DNA reads TGTGCCAGCAGCTTATCAGATTCTGGAAACACCATATATTTT.

This clone was counted ten times or more. This chain joins TRBV28 and TRBJ1-1, with D possibly matching TRBD1 (5 bases). The V gene's germline CDR1 is MDHEN and CDR2 SYDVKM. The V end was cut by 2 bases, the J end by 4 bases, with 14 bases between. CDR3 size: 15 residues. In DNA, the CDR3 is TGTGCCAGCAGTTTAAGGGGATCCGGAGGCACTGAAGCTTTCTTT. Amino acids: CASSLRGSGGTEAFF.

At least ten counts were recorded for this clone. The CDR3 loop is CASSLVAQGNGYTF. The CDR3 nucleotides are TGTGCCAGCAGCTTAGTTGCCCAGGGCAATGGCTACACCTTC. V is TRBV7-9 and J is TRBJ1-2; D is possibly TRBD1 (5 bases). The CDR3 length is 14 residues. Deletions cut 1 base from V and 6 bases from J, with 12 bases between. The germline V gene encodes CDR1 SEHNR and CDR2 FQNEAQ (reference sequence).

This clone was seen ten or more times. V and J are TRBV6-5 and TRBJ1-3; D unclear. The V gene lost 7 bases and the J gene lost 0 bases, with 10 bases spanning the gap. The CDR3 has 14 residues. The germline CDR1 and CDR2 sequences are MNHEY and SVGAGI. In nucleotides, the CDR3 is TGTGCCAGCAAACGCAGGAACTCTGGAAACACCATATATTTT. This translates into CASKRRNSGNTIYF.

This clone was found a few times. This chain connects TRBV27 to TRBJ1-5, with D tentatively TRBD1 (6 bases). Germline-derived CDR1 and CDR2 are MNHEY and SMNVEV (reference sequence). Trimming cost V 2 bases and J 7 bases, with 9 bases left between them. The CDR3 loop spans 13 amino acids. The CDR3 DNA is TGTGCCAGCAGTTTAGGGGGGGCGCAGCCCCAGCATTTT. Translation: CASSLGGAQPQHF.

The sample holds a few counts of this clone. V is TRBV6-6 and J is TRBJ2-2, with a tentative D call TRBD1 (5 bases). CDR3 size: 13 residues. With 7 bases removed from V and 10 bases from J, the gap between germline ends came to 16 bases. The germline gives CDR1 MNHNY, CDR2 SVGAGI (reference sequence). The CDR3 loop is CASKGAPHLELFF. In DNA, the CDR3 is TGTGCCAGCAAAGGGGCACCGCATTTGGAGCTGTTTTTT.

This clone has a count of ten or more. V gene TRBV7-3 combines with J gene TRBJ2-1; 8 bases agree with TRBD2. From germline, CDR1 is SGHTA and CDR2 FQGTGA. The CDR3 covers 15 residues. With V trimmed by 5 bases and J by 1 base, 4 bases remained unmatched. The CDR3 DNA sequence: TGTGCCAGCAGCGGTAGCGGGACGTCCTACAATGAGCAGTTCTTC. Its translation: CASSGSGTSYNEQFF.

This clone was detected ten times or more. The chain is built from TRBV7-8 and TRBJ2-7, with 10 bases matching TRBD1. The CDR3 covers 17 residues. V gave up 2 bases and J gave up 2 bases; unmatched junction bases: 9. The germline CDR1 and CDR2 sequences are SGHVS and FQNEAQ. CDR3 loop: CASSLNMGTGDPYEQYF. In nucleotides, the CDR3 is TGTGCCAGCAGCTTAAATATGGGGACAGGGGACCCCTACGAGCAGTACTTC.

This clone has at least ten counts. CDR3 nucleotides: TGTGCCAGCAGTTTGTTGGAAGGGGGCTCTGGAAACACCATATATTTT. Translating gives CASSLLEGGSGNTIYF. V is TRBV12-3 or TRBV12-4 and J is TRBJ1-3; a weak D match, TRBD1 (6 bases). This CDR3 region has 16 residues. V was shortened by 3 bases and J by 0 bases, with 12 bases between the two germline ends.

There are many counts of this clone. The chain couples TRBV7-9 to TRBJ2-3; D possibly corresponds to TRBD1 (6 bases). Germline V gives CDR1 SEHNR, CDR2 FQNEAQ (reference sequence). V lost 7 bases and J 0 bases, leaving 20 bases between the germline ends. The CDR3 sequence is 17 residues long. The CDR3 here is CASTLWGQGGSTDTQYF. The CDR3 DNA follows: TGTGCCAGCACCCTGTGGGGGCAGGGTGGAAGCACAGATACGCAGTATTTT. The whole variable domain, filled in from reference TRBV7-9 and TRBJ2-3, reads DTGVSQNPRHKITKRGQNVTFRCDPISEHNRLYWYRQTLGQGPEFLTYFQNEAQLEKSRLLSDRFSAERPKGSFSTLEIQRTEQGDSAMYLCASTLWGQGGSTDTQYFGPGTRLTVL.

This clone was observed many times. The rearrangement links TRBV5-1 to TRBJ2-6; possible D gene TRBD2, 6 bases. The CDR3 runs to 19 residues. The germline gives CDR1 SGHRS, CDR2 YFSETQ. The V and J ends lost 2 bases and 2 bases respectively, with 20 bases between them. This CDR3 reads CASSLDLTWGVAGANVLTF. CDR3 bases: TGCGCCAGCAGCTTAGATCTTACTTGGGGGGTCGCTGGGGCCAACGTCCTGACTTTC.

This clone has ten or more counts. The chain links TRBV9 to TRBJ2-2; D is unresolved. The V and J ends lost 4 bases and 5 bases respectively, with 18 bases between them. The length of the CDR3 is 16 residues. Germline V gene sequence: CDR1 SGDLS, CDR2 YYNGEE. CDR3 nucleotide sequence: TGTGCCAGCAGCTCGGATCTGGCCAGACATACCGGGGAGCTGTTTTTT. Its translation: CASSSDLARHTGELFF.

This clone was found many times. This chain joins TRBV9 and TRBJ2-2, with D perhaps matching TRBD1 or TRBD2 (5 bases each). CDR3 length equals 18 residues. Germline CDR1 and CDR2: SGDLS and YYNGEE. Trimming cost V 0 bases and J 4 bases, with 19 bases left between them. CDR3 residues: CASSVGASYLRGTGELFF. CDR3 bases: TGTGCCAGCAGCGTAGGGGCCAGTTACCTGAGGGGCACCGGGGAGCTGTTTTTT.

This clone was found many times. The CDR3 region has the DNA TGTGCCAGCAGCTTAGTTAGGGCTAGCGGGGGGTATGAGCAGTTCTTC. It yields the protein CASSLVRASGGYEQFF. J is TRBJ2-1 and V is TRBV11-2, with TRBD2 matching 11 bases. After removal of 1 base from V and 8 bases from J, the junction contained 7 bases not matched to a gene. Germline-derived CDR1 and CDR2 are SGHAT and FQNNGV. This CDR3 has 16 amino acids.

This clone was found many times. The rearrangement joins TRBV5-4 to TRBJ1-5; TRBD1 matches 9 bases. The CDR3 has 15 amino acids. Unmatched junction bases numbered 6, after V lost 4 bases and J lost 4 bases. Per the germline V gene, CDR1 is SGHNT and CDR2 is YYREEE (reference sequence). Written as DNA, the CDR3 is TGTGCCAGCAGCGTCGGGACAGGGCTAAATCAGCCCCAGCATTTT. Its protein is CASSVGTGLNQPQHF.